These T cell receptor beta chains were read from a single sample in a study of control samples from healthy donors and cancer patients. Generated by immunoSEQ multiplex PCR, the TCRdb table keeps only in-frame clones and is missing some. The table lists roughly 120,000 clones, about 87% of them singletons. Sequences were obtained from blood. These receptors all come from a man aged 40-50 years in good health. CDR3s include the opening cysteine and the closing phenylalanine or tryptophan. D genes are given only for firm matches. Only part of the rows carry a size: once, few, many, or a class if the clone is expanded.

v_gene: TRBV9; d_gene: -; abundance: -; j_gene: TRBJ1-1; CDR3aa: CASSALIGTEAFF; CDR3nt: TGTGCCAGCAGCGCCCTCATTGGCACTGAAGCTTTCTTT
v_gene: TRBV27; d_gene: TRBD1; abundance: -; j_gene: TRBJ2-2; CDR3aa: CASSLLVDRGRDGELFF; CDR3nt: TGTGCCAGCAGTTTATTAGTTGACAGGGGAAGGGACGGGGAGCTGTTTTTT
v_gene: TRBV6-5; d_gene: TRBD1; abundance: -; j_gene: TRBJ1-2; CDR3aa: CASSYLDREGYTF; CDR3nt: TGTGCCAGCAGTTACCTGGACAGGGAAGGCTACACCTTC
v_gene: TRBV9; d_gene: -; abundance: -; j_gene: TRBJ2-1; CDR3aa: CASSVSGSSYNEQFF; CDR3nt: TGTGCCAGCAGCGTATCAGGCAGCTCCTACAATGAGCAGTTCTTC
v_gene: TRBV5-4; d_gene: -; abundance: -; j_gene: TRBJ2-1; CDR3aa: CASSLEVGSSSYNEQFF; CDR3nt: TGTGCCAGCAGCTTGGAAGTAGGCTCGAGCTCCTACAATGAGCAGTTCTTC
v_gene: TRBV4-1; d_gene: -; abundance: -; j_gene: TRBJ2-3; CDR3aa: CASSQQAGGADTQYF; CDR3nt: TGCGCCAGCAGCCAGCAGGCCGGTGGGGCCGATACGCAGTATTTT
v_gene: TRBV5-1; d_gene: TRBD1; abundance: few; j_gene: TRBJ2-2; CDR3aa: CASKAGTGTNTGELFF; CDR3nt: TGCGCCAGCAAGGCCGGGACAGGGACGAACACCGGGGAGCTGTTTTTT
v_gene: TRBV6-4; d_gene: TRBD2; abundance: -; j_gene: TRBJ2-1; CDR3aa: CASSDVAGGYNEQFF; CDR3nt: TGTGCCAGCAGTGATGTAGCGGGGGGATACAATGAGCAGTTCTTC
v_gene: TRBV7-2; d_gene: -; abundance: -; j_gene: TRBJ2-7; CDR3aa: CASSLASIGWVRSEQYF; CDR3nt: TGTGCCAGCAGCTTAGCGAGTATAGGATGGGTGAGATCCGAGCAGTACTTC
v_gene: TRBV6-2/TRBV6-3; d_gene: -; abundance: -; j_gene: TRBJ2-5; CDR3aa: CASSYKARGETQYF; CDR3nt: TGTGCCAGCAGTTACAAGGCTAGAGGGGAGACCCAGTACTTC
v_gene: TRBV18; d_gene: -; abundance: -; j_gene: TRBJ1-1; CDR3aa: CASSPMDKGSEAFF; CDR3nt: TGTGCCAGCTCACCAATGGACAAGGGCTCTGAAGCTTTCTTT
v_gene: TRBV10-3; d_gene: TRBD1; abundance: -; j_gene: TRBJ2-3; CDR3aa: CAISEPGQSKGPTDTQYF; CDR3nt: TGTGCCATCAGTGAACCGGGACAGTCAAAGGGGCCCACAGATACGCAGTATTTT
v_gene: TRBV20-1; d_gene: -; abundance: -; j_gene: TRBJ1-6; CDR3aa: CSATDRPGSPLHF; CDR3nt: TGCAGTGCTACTGACAGGCCCGGGTCACCCCTCCACTTT
v_gene: TRBV24-1; d_gene: TRBD2; abundance: -; j_gene: TRBJ2-7; CDR3aa: CATSTRTSGGSPMDEQYF; CDR3nt: TGTGCCACCAGTACACGGACTAGCGGGGGGTCTCCGATGGACGAGCAGTACTTC
v_gene: TRBV6-1; d_gene: -; abundance: -; j_gene: TRBJ2-7; CDR3aa: CASSEYPNTSYEQYF; CDR3nt: TGTGCCAGCAGTGAGTACCCGAATACCTCCTACGAGCAGTACTTC
v_gene: TRBV24-1; d_gene: TRBD1; abundance: -; j_gene: TRBJ1-1; CDR3aa: CATRGQKNTEAFF; CDR3nt: TGTGCCACCAGGGGACAGAAGAACACTGAAGCTTTCTTT
v_gene: TRBV29-1; d_gene: -; abundance: -; j_gene: TRBJ1-2; CDR3aa: CSVAPDPNYGYTF; CDR3nt: TGCAGCGTTGCTCCAGATCCAAACTATGGCTACACCTTC
v_gene: TRBV7-2; d_gene: -; abundance: -; j_gene: TRBJ2-3; CDR3aa: CASSFPGLGTDTQYF; CDR3nt: TGTGCCAGCAGCTTTCCGGGGTTGGGCACAGATACGCAGTATTTT
v_gene: TRBV7-3; d_gene: TRBD1; abundance: -; j_gene: TRBJ2-7; CDR3aa: CASSLSGQGAYEQYF; CDR3nt: TGTGCCAGCAGCTTAAGCGGGCAGGGGGCGTACGAGCAGTACTTC
v_gene: TRBV14; d_gene: -; abundance: -; j_gene: TRBJ2-7; CDR3aa: CASSRQSYEQYF; CDR3nt: TGTGCCAGCAGCCGACAGAGCTACGAGCAGTACTTC
v_gene: TRBV4-3; d_gene: TRBD2; abundance: -; j_gene: TRBJ2-1; CDR3aa: CASSASARGNSYNEQFF; CDR3nt: TGCGCCAGCAGCGCCTCCGCGCGGGGGAACTCCTACAATGAGCAGTTCTTC
v_gene: TRBV30; d_gene: -; abundance: -; j_gene: TRBJ1-2; CDR3aa: CASSTGSTTYGYTF; CDR3nt: TGTGCCTCCTCGACGGGATCAACAACCTATGGCTACACCTTC
v_gene: TRBV30; d_gene: -; abundance: -; j_gene: TRBJ1-4; CDR3aa: CAWSLGGRKNEKLFF; CDR3nt: TGTGCCTGGAGTCTAGGAGGCAGAAAAAATGAAAAACTGTTTTTT
v_gene: TRBV7-2; d_gene: TRBD1; abundance: -; j_gene: TRBJ2-7; CDR3aa: CASSLVGRTGDYEQYF; CDR3nt: TGTGCCAGCAGCTTAGTCGGCCGGACAGGGGATTACGAGCAGTACTTC
v_gene: TRBV5-1; d_gene: -; abundance: once; j_gene: TRBJ2-2; CDR3aa: CASSLVVGGTGELFF; CDR3nt: TGCGCCAGCAGCTTGGTAGTTGGGGGGACCGGGGAGCTGTTTTTT
v_gene: TRBV3-1/TRBV3-2; d_gene: TRBD1; abundance: -; j_gene: TRBJ1-6; CDR3aa: CASSRDRTPLHF; CDR3nt: TGTGCCAGCAGTCGGGACAGGACACCCCTCCACTTT
v_gene: TRBV5-1; d_gene: TRBD1; abundance: -; j_gene: TRBJ1-3; CDR3aa: CASSPGQGVAGNTIYF; CDR3nt: TGCGCCAGCAGCCCTGGACAGGGAGTGGCTGGAAACACCATATATTTT
v_gene: TRBV7-3; d_gene: -; abundance: -; j_gene: TRBJ2-2; CDR3aa: CASSKNTGELFF; CDR3nt: TGTGCCAGCAGCAAAAACACCGGGGAGCTGTTTTTT
v_gene: TRBV4-1; d_gene: -; abundance: -; j_gene: TRBJ2-2; CDR3aa: CASSQERGFAGTNTGELFF; CDR3nt: TGCGCCAGCAGCCAAGAAAGGGGGTTTGCGGGCACGAACACCGGGGAGCTGTTTTTT
v_gene: TRBV9; d_gene: -; abundance: -; j_gene: TRBJ1-1; CDR3aa: CASSVAQVNTEAFF; CDR3nt: TGTGCCAGCAGCGTAGCACAGGTGAACACTGAAGCTTTCTTT
v_gene: TRBV18; d_gene: -; abundance: few; j_gene: TRBJ2-7; CDR3aa: CASSPGVQGGYEQYF; CDR3nt: TGTGCCAGCTCACCAGGGGTCCAAGGGGGCTACGAGCAGTACTTC
v_gene: TRBV7-2; d_gene: -; abundance: once; j_gene: TRBJ2-6; CDR3aa: CASSSRQRSGANVLTF; CDR3nt: TGTGCCAGCAGCTCGAGGCAGAGGTCTGGGGCCAACGTCCTGACTTTC
v_gene: TRBV6-4; d_gene: -; abundance: -; j_gene: TRBJ2-3; CDR3aa: CASSDSGRITDTQYF; CDR3nt: TGTGCCAGCAGTGACTCTGGCAGAATCACAGATACGCAGTATTTT
v_gene: TRBV4-3; d_gene: TRBD1; abundance: -; j_gene: TRBJ1-2; CDR3aa: CASSQAPPATGQFGYTF; CDR3nt: TGCGCCAGCAGCCAAGCCCCACCCGCGACAGGGCAGTTTGGCTACACCTTC
v_gene: TRBV4-1; d_gene: -; abundance: -; j_gene: TRBJ2-7; CDR3aa: CASSQVVLPYEQYF; CDR3nt: TGCGCCAGCAGCCAAGTGGTCTTACCCTACGAGCAGTACTTC
v_gene: TRBV7-3; d_gene: -; abundance: once; j_gene: TRBJ2-7; CDR3aa: CASSLSTGPYEQYF; CDR3nt: TGTGCCAGCAGCTTAAGTACGGGTCCCTACGAGCAGTACTTC
v_gene: TRBV6-1; d_gene: TRBD1; abundance: -; j_gene: TRBJ2-7; CDR3aa: CASSEAFGQGAREQYF; CDR3nt: TGTGCCAGCAGTGAAGCCTTTGGGCAGGGGGCTCGCGAGCAGTACTTC
v_gene: TRBV6-1; d_gene: -; abundance: -; j_gene: TRBJ1-2; CDR3aa: CASSERRVGYTF; CDR3nt: TGTGCCAGCAGTGAAAGGAGGGTTGGCTACACCTTC
v_gene: TRBV30; d_gene: -; abundance: -; j_gene: TRBJ2-7; CDR3aa: CAWSSVYEQYF; CDR3nt: TGTGCCTGGAGTTCTGTCTACGAGCAGTACTTC
v_gene: TRBV15; d_gene: -; abundance: -; j_gene: TRBJ1-4; CDR3aa: CATSRDGVAATNEKLFF; CDR3nt: TGTGCCACCAGCAGAGATGGTGTGGCGGCAACTAATGAAAAACTGTTTTTT
v_gene: TRBV6-5; d_gene: -; abundance: -; j_gene: TRBJ1-1; CDR3aa: CASSYGIERNTEAFF; CDR3nt: TGTGCCAGCAGTTACGGGATAGAGAGAAACACTGAAGCTTTCTTT
v_gene: TRBV10-2; d_gene: -; abundance: once; j_gene: TRBJ2-7; CDR3aa: CASSEWAGSSYEQYF; CDR3nt: TGCGCCAGCAGTGAATGGGCCGGTAGCTCCTACGAGCAGTACTTC
v_gene: TRBV5-1; d_gene: -; abundance: -; j_gene: TRBJ2-3; CDR3aa: CASSLRGQGGDTQYF; CDR3nt: TGCGCCAGCAGCTTGAGGGGCCAGGGGGGCGATACGCAGTATTTT
v_gene: TRBV24-1; d_gene: -; abundance: -; j_gene: TRBJ2-3; CDR3aa: CATSDLRGGPDTQYF; CDR3nt: TGTGCCACCAGTGATTTGAGGGGGGGCCCAGATACGCAGTATTTT
v_gene: TRBV2; d_gene: TRBD1; abundance: few; j_gene: TRBJ1-5; CDR3aa: CASSPDQGARHF; CDR3nt: TGTGCCAGCAGTCCAGATCAGGGGGCGCGGCATTTT
v_gene: TRBV29-1; d_gene: TRBD1; abundance: -; j_gene: TRBJ1-4; CDR3aa: CSVRTGAGEKLFF; CDR3nt: TGCAGCGTTAGGACAGGGGCGGGTGAAAAACTGTTTTTT
v_gene: TRBV19; d_gene: -; abundance: -; j_gene: TRBJ1-5; CDR3aa: CASSITTPQPQHF; CDR3nt: TGTGCCAGTAGTATAACGACCCCTCAGCCCCAGCATTTT
v_gene: TRBV9; d_gene: -; abundance: -; j_gene: TRBJ1-3; CDR3aa: CASSESWGSGNTIYF; CDR3nt: TGTGCCAGCAGCGAATCATGGGGCTCTGGAAACACCATATATTTT
v_gene: TRBV5-3; d_gene: -; abundance: -; j_gene: TRBJ2-1; CDR3aa: CARSSTGPQFF; CDR3nt: TGTGCCAGAAGCTCAACCGGGCCCCAGTTCTTC
v_gene: TRBV19; d_gene: -; abundance: -; j_gene: TRBJ1-3; CDR3aa: CASSPRTVSGNTIYF; CDR3nt: TGTGCCAGTAGTCCGAGGACGGTCTCTGGAAACACCATATATTTT